This TCR beta chain derives from a study of blood T cell repertoires in COVID-19. Looking at the study overall: There were acute and convalescent COVID-19 samples, and they came from the United States, Italy and Spain. From T cells, B-cell-depleted T cells, or PBMCs came the material, which was cDNA or gDNA.

Germline assignment: CDR1 LNHNV and CDR2 YYDKDF (reference sequence). V was clipped by 0 bases and J by 8 bases; unmatched bases: 7. The length of the CDR3 is 15 residues. As originally analysed: Scientists estimated how many nucleated cells there were by amplifying reference gene primers. Generated by immunoSEQ multiplex PCR, the TCRdb table keeps only in-frame clones and is missing some. The V and J calls and clone size come from that table; D and trimming were worked out from the DNA. There are around 200,000 clones in the sample; about 83% occur only once, and roughly 2.9% lies in the top ten. The V and J genes are TRBV15 and TRBJ2-7; 10 nucleotides match TRBD1. Sequencing input: peripheral blood. The clonotype comes from a man aged 50-60 years with active or convalescent COVID-19. The DNA of the CDR3 is TGTGCCACCAGCAGAGAACAGGACAGGGGGTCAAAGCAGTACTTC. Translation gives CATSREQDRGSKQYF. Using reference TRBV15 and TRBJ2-7 for the parts outside the CDR3, the full variable domain is DAMVIQNPRYQVTQFGKPVTLSCSQTLNHNVMYWYQQKSSQAPKLLFHYYDKDFNNEADTPDNFQSRRPNTSFCFLDIRSPGLGDTAMYLCATSREQDRGSKQYFGPGTRLTVT.